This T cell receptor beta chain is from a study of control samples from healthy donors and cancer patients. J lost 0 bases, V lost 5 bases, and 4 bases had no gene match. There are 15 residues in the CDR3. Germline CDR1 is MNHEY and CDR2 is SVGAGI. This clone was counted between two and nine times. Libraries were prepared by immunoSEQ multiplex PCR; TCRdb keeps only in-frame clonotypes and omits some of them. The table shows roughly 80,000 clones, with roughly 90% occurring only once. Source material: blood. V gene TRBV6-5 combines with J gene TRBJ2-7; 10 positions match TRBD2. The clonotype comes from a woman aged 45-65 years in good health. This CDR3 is CASSTSSGGSYEQYF. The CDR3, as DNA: TGTGCCAGCAGTACATCTAGCGGGGGCTCCTACGAGCAGTACTTC.